This T cell receptor (beta chain) was identified in a study of T-cell reconstitution after alpha-beta-depleted transplantation in children. General study findings and limits: Surviving recipient cells, namely T cells and thymic progenitors, were the source of high day-60 TCRbeta diversity in some patients. Expanded graft clones numbering several hundred reportedly gave rise to alpha-beta T cells about two months after transplant. Newly made T cells mostly supplied T-cell counts and diversity one year after transplant.

The V end was cut by 3 bases, the J end by 1 base, with 4 bases between. This CDR3 is 13 amino acids long. There are many counts of this clonotype. Its cognate antigen is unknown. Researchers prepared the TCRbeta library using unique molecular identifiers, the study reports. Using its own MiXCR run on the PCR reads, TCRdb lists one record per CDR3 protein. The table records fewer than 550,000 distinct CDR3 sequences, about an eighth of them present only once. This clonotype originated in a female patient aged 2 to 10 who had a stem cell transplant for aplastic anemia, so the T cells may come from the graft donor. The sample consisted of PBMCs, mostly from graft donor cells, taken 180 days after TCRalphabeta/CD19-depleted stem cell transplant. The chain recombines TRBV12-3 or TRBV12-4 with TRBJ1-5; no reliable D call. The DNA for the CDR3 is TGTGCCAGCAGTTTGGGGAGCAATCAGCCCCAGCATTTT. Its translation: CASSLGSNQPQHF.